The clone carrying this T cell receptor beta chain was picked up one time. Its specificity is not known. The data derive from a study of T cell responses to AZD1222 COVID-19 vaccine. General study points: In a largely white British group with more females than males, clonal diversity was possibly underestimated.

Clones were read by immunoSEQ multiplex PCR, and TCRdb kept only the in-frame ones, dropping some. The table has about 28,000 clones, 89% seen once. Germline V CDR1 and CDR2: SGHRS, YFSETQ. There are 18 residues in the CDR3. Trimming pared 4 bases from V and 0 bases from J, leaving 19 bases between. Sequences were derived from peripheral blood, sampled on day 0 of AZD1222 vaccination. This clonotype was obtained from an adult in good health. The rearrangement links TRBV5-1 to TRBJ1-4; tentatively, D is TRBD1 (6 bases). CDR3 loop: CASSKGQSSLATNEKLFF. In DNA form, the CDR3 reads TGCGCCAGCAGCAAGGGACAAAGTTCCCTCGCAACTAATGAAAAACTGTTTTTT.